This entry lists 3 T cell receptor beta chains sequenced from one sample in a study of shared clonotypes between healthy human individuals. Some clones are missing from TCRdb's copy, which holds only in-frame ones; the method was immunoSEQ multiplex PCR. The sample lists about 1 million clones, 65% to 80% occurring once. The sample comprised memory CD4+ T cells sorted from blood. Subset noted: CD45RA-negative fraction. The receptors shown here come from a man aged 18 to 30 in good health.

V usage is TRBV5-6 and J usage is TRBJ2-3; 8 nucleotides align to TRBD2. The CDR3 has 14 amino acids. The junction had 3 bases not matched to a gene; V was cut back by 3 bases and J by 3 bases. The germline V gene has CDR1 SGHDT and CDR2 YYEEEE. CDR3 DNA: TGTGCCAGCAGCTGGGGACTAGGAACAGATACGCAGTATTTT. This gives the protein CASSWGLGTDTQYF.

V gene TRBV21-1 combines with J gene TRBJ2-1; the listed D gene, TRBD2, was not tested against the DNA. TRBV21-1 constitutes a pseudogene. There are 18 residues in the CDR3. CDR3 DNA sequence: TGTGCCAGCAGCAAAGCCCTCACGCCGACTAGCGGGTCCAATGAGCAGTTCTTC. Translation gives CASSKALTPTSGSNEQFF.

This sequence joins TRBV9 and TRBJ1-1, with D possibly being TRBD1 (5 bases). This CDR3 is built from 16 residues. The V and J ends lost 1 base and 2 bases respectively, with 15 bases between them. The V gene's germline CDR1 is SGDLS and CDR2 YYNGEE. In DNA, the CDR3 is TGTGCCAGCAGCGTAAGTTTGGGGACCGCTAACACTGAAGCTTTCTTT. Its translation is CASSVSLGTANTEAFF.